This section outlines one T cell receptor beta chain sequence together with its context. What it binds is unknown. From the 5' RACE reads, TCRdb called clonotypes with MiXCR, one entry per CDR3 protein. The table records about 350,000 distinct CDR3 sequences, 12% to 15% of them present only once. This sample was taken from a study of T-cell memory formation after mild COVID-19. Study results and limitations: CD4+ contracting clones were mainly CM and EM; CD8+ ones, EMRA. Second-wave clones peaking on day 37 lacked confirmed SARS-CoV-2 specificity.

This CDR3 contains 19 residues. With 6 bases clipped from V and 3 bases from J, the junction kept 19 bases outside the gene matches. Germline CDR1 reads LNHDA; CDR2 reads SQIVND (reference sequence). The V and J genes are TRBV19 and TRBJ2-7; 11 bases align to TRBD2. Sequencing input: PBMCs or a T cell subset sorted from them (not recorded which). This sequence originates from a man between 18 and 29 years old who had mild COVID-19 (a few samples of this study predate the infection). Cell type and time point are not known. The DNA for the CDR3 is TGTGCCAGTAGCTACCACCAGCCGACACTAGCGGGGGCCCTCTACGAGCAGTACTTC. Amino acid sequence: CASSYHQPTLAGALYEQYF. Complete variable domain (other parts from reference TRBV19 and TRBJ2-7): DGGITQSPKYLFRKEGQNVTLSCEQNLNHDAMYWYRQDPGQGLRLIYYSQIVNDFQKGDIAEGYSVSREKKESFPLTVTSAQKNPTAFYLCASSYHQPTLAGALYEQYFGPGTRLTVT.